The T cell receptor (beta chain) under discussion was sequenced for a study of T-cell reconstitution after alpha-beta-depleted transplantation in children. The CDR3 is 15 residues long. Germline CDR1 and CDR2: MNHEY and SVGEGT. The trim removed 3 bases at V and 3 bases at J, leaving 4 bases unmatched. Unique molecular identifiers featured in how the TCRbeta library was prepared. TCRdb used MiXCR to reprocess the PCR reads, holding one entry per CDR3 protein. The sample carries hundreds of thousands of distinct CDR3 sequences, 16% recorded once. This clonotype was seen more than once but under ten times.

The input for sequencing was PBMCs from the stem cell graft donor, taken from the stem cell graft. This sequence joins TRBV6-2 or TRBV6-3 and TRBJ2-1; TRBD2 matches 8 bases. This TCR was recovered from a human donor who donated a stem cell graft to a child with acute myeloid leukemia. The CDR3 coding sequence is TGTGCCAGCAGTTATCTTAGCGGGGTCTACAATGAGCAGTTCTTC. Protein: CASSYLSGVYNEQFF.